Below, 29 T cell receptor beta chains from the same sample are listed, as sequenced in a study of blood T cells in healthy people across ages (dated by TCRdb to about 2015). Libraries were made using 5' RACE. A second PCR of about 7 to 12 cycles was run with a J-beta primer mix and a sample-barcoded 5' primer. Clones were called with MiXCR by TCRdb after fastp trimmed the public reads at Q25, and only in-frame beta chains were retained. Every distinct CDR3 protein forms one entry, paired with its most common genes and DNA. The sample yields some 1.8 million distinct CDR3 sequences; more than 35% were counted once. The biggest ten clones account for under 30% of the sample. The specimen sequenced was blood. These receptors all come from a human donor in good health.

This clonotype was detected ten times or more. The rearrangement joins TRBV12-3 or TRBV12-4 to TRBJ2-1; 10 bases are shared with TRBD2. The CDR3 length is 14 residues. J lost 7 bases, V lost 2 bases, and 2 bases had no gene match. The CDR3 DNA sequence: TGTGCCAGCAGTTTACTAGCGGGGGCTAATGAGCAGTTCTTC. Protein product: CASSLLAGANEQFF.

The rearrangement links TRBV4-1 to TRBJ1-4, with D perhaps TRBD1 (6 bases). Germline CDR1 and CDR2: MGHRA and YSYEKL. The CDR3 extends over 21 amino acids. V lost 0 bases, J lost 0 bases, and 23 bases lay in between. This CDR3 reads CASSQETLRGLLDATNEKLFF. The CDR3 DNA sequence: TGCGCCAGCAGCCAAGAGACACTCAGGGGACTTCTCGACGCAACTAATGAAAAACTGTTTTTT.

This clonotype was observed a handful of times. This chain uses TRBV9 with TRBJ2-7; TRBD1 matches at 9 bases. The V gene's germline CDR1 is SGDLS and CDR2 YYNGEE. J was trimmed by 4 bases and V by 0 bases; bases with no gene match: 5. The CDR3 loop spans 15 amino acids. CDR3 in DNA: TGTGCCAGCAGCGTAGCTCCACAGGGGGCATACGAGCAGTACTTC. Translating gives CASSVAPQGAYEQYF.

A few counts support this clonotype. V gene TRBV5-1 combines with J gene TRBJ2-1; TRBD1 matches at 7 bases. The V and J ends lost 4 bases and 7 bases, in that order; junction bases with no gene match: 11. The CDR3 runs to 15 residues. Per the germline V gene, CDR1 is SGHRS and CDR2 is YFSETQ. The CDR3 is CASSPTGTEGNEQFF. The CDR3 nucleotides are TGCGCCAGCAGCCCTACCGGGACAGAGGGGAATGAGCAGTTCTTC.

V and J are TRBV24-1 and TRBJ2-7; 7 bases are a match to TRBD2. Germline assignment: CDR1 KGHDR and CDR2 SFDVKD. The CDR3 extends over 15 amino acids. With 7 bases clipped from V and 1 base from J, the junction kept 9 bases outside the gene matches. In DNA form, the CDR3 reads TGTGCCACCAGCCAAATGGAGCGGGATTCCTACGAGCAGTACTTC. It yields the protein CATSQMERDSYEQYF.

This clonotype occurred a few times. This rearrangement joins TRBV14 to TRBJ2-6; 10 bases map to TRBD1. Trimming removed 3 bases from V and 2 bases from J; junction bases left unmatched: 4. Per the germline V gene, CDR1 is SGHDN and CDR2 is FVKESK. This CDR3 is 17 amino acids long. The CDR3 is CASSQGQGKAGANVLTF. CDR3 coding DNA: TGTGCCAGCAGCCAGGGACAGGGGAAAGCTGGGGCCAACGTCCTGACTTTC.

This clonotype showed up just a few times. The gene calls are TRBV15 and TRBJ1-5; 8 bases match TRBD1. The CDR3 is 16 residues long. Germline trimming cut 1 base from V and 1 base from J; bases unmatched to any gene: 3. Germline CDR1 and CDR2: LNHNV and YYDKDF (reference sequence). This CDR3 is CATSRGGQGSNQPQHF. In nucleotides, the CDR3 is TGTGCCACCAGCAGAGGAGGACAGGGAAGCAATCAGCCCCAGCATTTT.

The chain joins TRBV2 to TRBJ1-2, with D possibly TRBD1 on 5 matching bases. The CDR3 extends over 13 amino acids. The germline V and J ends were trimmed by 7 bases and 10 bases, with 19 bases remaining between them. Germline V gene sequence: CDR1 SNHLY, CDR2 FYNNEI. CDR3: CASNPAGTESYTF. The CDR3 DNA follows: TGTGCCAGCAATCCCGCCGGGACTGAATCCTACACCTTC.

This clonotype was seen more than once but under ten times. This chain links TRBV12-3 or TRBV12-4 with TRBJ1-2, with 11 bases lining up with TRBD1. J lost 3 bases, V lost 4 bases, and 1 base had no gene match. The CDR3 spans 14 residues. The CDR3, as DNA: TGTGCCAGCAGTTGGGACAGGGGGGACTATGGCTACACCTTC. This codes for CASSWDRGDYGYTF.

The chain couples TRBV10-3 to TRBJ2-7; 11 nucleotides line up with TRBD1. Per germline, CDR1 ENHRY and CDR2 SYGVKD. J was trimmed by 3 bases and V by 6 bases; bases with no gene match: 4. The CDR3 consists of 14 residues. Written as DNA, the CDR3 is TGTGCCATCAGGGGGACAGGGGGAGGCTACGAGCAGTACTTC. Translated, it gives CAIRGTGGGYEQYF.

As regards this clonotype: A read error may account for a junction end that differs from germline. The V and J genes are TRBV6-5 and TRBJ2-5; TRBD1 matches at 7 bases. The CDR3 runs to 14 residues. Germline loops: CDR1 MNHEY, CDR2 SVGAGI. CDR3 region: CTSNSPGGQETQYF. The CDR3 bases are TGTACCAGCAACTCGCCAGGGGGCCAAGAGACCCAGTACTTC.

This clonotype was seen more than once but under ten times. The rearrangement links TRBV20-1 to TRBJ2-3; 14 nucleotides align to TRBD2. V was pared by 6 bases and J by 13 bases, with 12 bases of the junction left unmatched. CDR1 is DFQATT and CDR2 is SNEGSKA in the germline V gene (reference sequence). This CDR3 spans 14 amino acids. The chain's CDR3 is CSATTSGGASEKYF. Here the CDR3 DNA reads TGCAGTGCGACGACTAGCGGGGGGGCATCGGAGAAGTATTTT.

This clonotype was recorded many times. The chain couples TRBV7-2 to TRBJ2-6; D is ambiguous. Germline CDR1 and CDR2: SGHTA and FQGNSA. Trimming cost V 6 bases and J 0 bases, with 9 bases left between them. The CDR3 length is 15 residues. This chain's CDR3 is CASSLRISGANVLTF. As DNA, the CDR3 is TGTGCCAGCAGTCTCAGGATCTCTGGGGCCAACGTCCTGACTTTC.

The rearrangement uses TRBV7-9 and TRBJ1-5; a possible D gene is TRBD1 (5 bases). The CDR3 has 13 residues. In germline, CDR1 is SEHNR, CDR2 FQNEAQ (reference sequence). Trimming pared 8 bases from V and 1 base from J, leaving 9 bases between. This CDR3 reads CASGDPSNQPQHF. The DNA for the CDR3 is TGTGCCAGCGGGGACCCGAGCAATCAGCCCCAGCATTTT.

The chain is built from TRBV6-2 or TRBV6-3 and TRBJ2-7, with 11 bases fitting TRBD1. The CDR3 spans 17 residues. In germline, CDR1 is MNHEY, CDR2 SVGEGT. V shed 6 bases and J 2 bases; nucleotides not matched to a gene: 12. The CDR3 loop reads CASSRRRGTGGPYEQYF. The DNA for the CDR3 is TGTGCCAGCAGCCGACGCCGGGGGACAGGGGGGCCCTACGAGCAGTACTTC.

The V gene is TRBV5-1, the J gene TRBJ1-4, with D perhaps matching TRBD1 (5 bases). In germline, CDR1 is SGHRS, CDR2 YFSETQ. The CDR3 has 16 amino acids. V dropped 1 base and J dropped 7 bases, with 17 bases sitting between them. In DNA, the CDR3 is TGCGCCAGCAGCTTGCCTGTAGGACAAGGGGTTGAAAAACTGTTTTTT. Residues: CASSLPVGQGVEKLFF.

The table lists this clonotype with a count of one. This rearrangement joins TRBV7-2 to TRBJ2-2; no reliable D call. This CDR3 contains 13 residues. Germline V gene data show CDR1 as SGHTA and CDR2 as FQGNSA. Trimming stripped 6 bases from V and 6 bases from J, with 11 bases between. Written as DNA, the CDR3 is TGTGCCAGCAGTTTCACCCGACCCGGGGAGCTGTTTTTT. It encodes CASSFTRPGELFF.

This chain joins TRBV5-5 and TRBJ1-5; TRBD1 matches at 8 bases. Germline V gene data show CDR1 as SGHKS and CDR2 as YYEKEE (reference sequence). Losses at the gene ends were 4 bases for V and 0 bases for J; bases not matched to a gene: 9. The CDR3 has 17 amino acids. Here the CDR3 DNA reads TGTGCCAGCAGCAAAACGACAGACAGGGGTAGCAATCAGCCCCAGCATTTT. It codes for CASSKTTDRGSNQPQHF.

The rearrangement joins TRBV6-2 or TRBV6-3 to TRBJ2-7, with 9 positions matching TRBD2. This CDR3 has 16 residues. With V trimmed by 4 bases and J by 7 bases, 14 bases remained unmatched. Germline V CDR1 and CDR2: MNHEY, SVGEGT. CDR3 amino acids: CASSSTGTSWSGEQYF. The CDR3 nucleotides read TGTGCCAGCAGTTCTACCGGGACTAGCTGGTCTGGGGAGCAGTACTTC.

The chain combines TRBV27 with TRBJ2-2; unclear D gene. The V end lost 3 bases, the J end lost 5 bases, and 10 bases lay between the germline ends. Germline V CDR1 and CDR2: MNHEY, SMNVEV (reference sequence). The CDR3 is made up of 14 amino acids. The CDR3 spells CASSFQVETGELFF. CDR3 bases: TGTGCCAGCAGTTTTCAGGTGGAGACCGGGGAGCTGTTTTTT.

The sample holds a few counts of this clonotype. The rearrangement uses TRBV10-3 and TRBJ2-4, with D possibly TRBD2 on 5 matching bases. This CDR3 is 13 amino acids long. Germline V gives CDR1 ENHRY, CDR2 SYGVKD. V was pared by 4 bases and J by 5 bases, with 9 bases between. The CDR3 loop reads CAISVGSENIQYF. The CDR3 DNA follows: TGTGCCATCAGTGTAGGTAGCGAAAACATTCAGTACTTC.

This clonotype was seen a handful of times. The chain combines TRBV5-5 with TRBJ2-1, with TRBD1 as a possible D gene (5 bases). The CDR3 contains 16 residues. The V end was cut by 2 bases, the J end by 3 bases, with 15 bases between. The germline gives CDR1 SGHKS, CDR2 YYEKEE (reference sequence). CDR3 sequence: CASSFGRANLYNEQFF. The CDR3 nucleotides read TGTGCCAGCAGCTTCGGCAGGGCAAACCTCTACAATGAGCAGTTCTTC.

This sequence joins TRBV5-5 and TRBJ1-4; maybe TRBD1 (5 bases). CDR3 size: 13 residues. CDR1 and CDR2 (germline): SGHKS, YYEKEE (reference sequence). Deletions cut 0 bases from V and 8 bases from J, with 8 bases between. The CDR3 here is CASSLVPGEKLFF. The CDR3 DNA reads TGTGCCAGCAGCTTGGTACCAGGGGAAAAACTGTTTTTT.

This clonotype came up a few times. The CDR3 DNA is TGTGCCTGGAGTACAGGGGGGACAGATACGCAGTATTTT. Residues: CAWSTGGTDTQYF. The chain recombines TRBV30 with TRBJ2-3; 8 bases are a match to TRBD1. V was pared by 2 bases and J by 3 bases, with 1 base of the junction left unmatched. The germline V gene has CDR1 GTSNPN and CDR2 SVGIG (reference sequence). The CDR3 loop spans 13 amino acids.

V usage is TRBV14 and J usage is TRBJ2-3; tentative D call: TRBD2 (6 bases). The CDR3 is 14 residues long. Germline-derived CDR1 and CDR2 are SGHDN and FVKESK. V was pared by 2 bases and J by 11 bases, with 17 bases between. CDR3 residues: CASSQRDSRLGQYF. The DNA of the CDR3 is TGTGCCAGCAGCCAAAGGGACTCCCGTCTGGGGCAGTATTTT. Full variable domain (remainder filled in from reference TRBV14 and TRBJ2-3): EAGVTQFPSHSVIEKGQTVTLRCDPISGHDNLYWYRRVMGKEIKFLLHFVKESKQDESGMPNNRFLAERTGGTYSTLKVQPAELEDSGVYFCASSQRDSRLGQYFGPGTRLTVL.

In its sample, this clonotype was seen a few times. J is TRBJ2-7 and V is TRBV7-9; tentative D call: TRBD1 (6 bases). Germline CDR1 reads SEHNR; CDR2 reads FQNEAQ (reference sequence). This CDR3 region has 15 residues. V was cut by 2 bases and J by 5 bases, with 16 bases left in between. The CDR3: CASSLSWGLMNEQYF. The DNA of the CDR3 is TGTGCCAGCAGCTTATCATGGGGGCTAATGAACGAGCAGTACTTC.

This chain links TRBV4-1 with TRBJ1-2; TRBD1 matches at 11 bases. V gave up 3 bases and J gave up 4 bases; unmatched junction bases: 4. CDR3 length: 15 amino acids. The germline gives CDR1 MGHRA, CDR2 YSYEKL. The CDR3 DNA is TGCGCCAGCAGCCAGGCGGGACAGGGGGGCTATGGCTACACCTTC. This gives the protein CASSQAGQGGYGYTF.

As regards this clonotype: Given a much more abundant clone one base away, this may be a read error. This rearrangement joins TRBV24-1 to TRBJ2-1; TRBD1 is a possible D gene (6 bases). Germline CDR1 is KGHDR and CDR2 is SFDVKD. This CDR3 has 14 amino acids. For the CDR3, the DNA is TGTACCACCGGTGACAGGAGCTCCTACAATGAGCAGTTCTTC. Amino acid sequence: CTTGDRSSYNEQFF.

This clonotype occurred a few times. J is TRBJ2-2 and V is TRBV27, with a weak D call TRBD1 (5 bases). CDR3 length: 12 amino acids. Per the germline V gene, CDR1 is MNHEY and CDR2 is SMNVEV (reference sequence). V shed 7 bases and J shed 6 bases, with 9 bases lying between them. DNA of the CDR3: TGTGCCAGCACCCAGGGCGCCGGGGAGCTGTTTTTT. Its translation is CASTQGAGELFF.